These T cell receptor beta chains were read from a single sample in a study of blood T cells in healthy people across ages. In TCRdb, the 5' RACE reads were re-called with MiXCR into one record per CDR3 protein. The repertoire consists of approximately 820,000 distinct CDR3 sequences, with under 45% occurring once and the leading ten covering about 21%. The sequenced sample consisted of blood. The receptor source for this set is a man between 60 and 75 years old in good health. Each CDR3 is given with its conserved first and last residue. Each record gives: clone size, J gene, V gene, D gene, CDR3 DNA, CDR3 protein. D genes are given only for firm matches. Size values are once, few and many counts, or a class for expanded clones, and some rows have none.

size: many
J: TRBJ1-2
V: TRBV12-3/TRBV12-4
D: -
DNA: TGTGCCAGCAGTGCCCGACCGGCGTCTATCGGCGGCTACACCTTC
CDR3: CASSARPASIGGYTF

size: few
J: TRBJ2-3
V: TRBV7-2
D: TRBD2
DNA: TGTGCCAGCAGCTCGGCGGGACTAGCGAGGACAGATACGCAGTATTTT
CDR3: CASSSAGLARTDTQYF

size: -
J: TRBJ2-1
V: TRBV7-9
D: TRBD2
DNA: TGTGCCAGCAGCTTAGCGACTAGCGGGGGGTCTCACAATGAGCAGTTCTTC
CDR3: CASSLATSGGSHNEQFF

size: -
J: TRBJ2-7
V: TRBV6-6
D: -
DNA: TGTGCCAGCAGTGATTCCCCGGTGGGTGAGCAGTACTTC
CDR3: CASSDSPVGEQYF

size: -
J: TRBJ2-7
V: TRBV6-6
D: -
DNA: TGTGCCAGCAGTTACGAGGGACTTTATTACGAGCAGTACTTC
CDR3: CASSYEGLYYEQYF

size: -
J: TRBJ2-7
V: TRBV6-6
D: TRBD2
DNA: TGTGCCAGCAGCCCTGCGGGGGGACGATGGAACGAGCAGTACTTC
CDR3: CASSPAGGRWNEQYF

size: -
J: TRBJ2-7
V: TRBV2
D: -
DNA: TGTGCCAGCAGTGAAAGCCGGGAGCAGTACTTC
CDR3: CASSESREQYF

size: -
J: TRBJ1-4
V: TRBV6-1
D: -
DNA: TGTGCCAGCAGGGACAAATATGAAAAACTGTTTTTT
CDR3: CASRDKYEKLFF

size: -
J: TRBJ2-7
V: TRBV19
D: TRBD1
DNA: TGTGCCAGTAGTATAGTGGAGACAGGGATGGGTGAGCAGTACTTC
CDR3: CASSIVETGMGEQYF

size: once
J: TRBJ2-1
V: TRBV5-1
D: -
DNA: TGCGCCAGCAGCTTTGTTTCGTTGGTTGAGCAGTTCTTT
CDR3: CASSFVSLVEQFF

size: few
J: TRBJ2-7
V: TRBV6-6
D: -
DNA: TGTGCCAGCAGTTACTACTCTACCTACGAGCAGTACTTC
CDR3: CASSYYSTYEQYF

size: -
J: TRBJ2-7
V: TRBV28
D: -
DNA: TGTGCCAGCAGTTTGTGGCAGGGGAGGTCCTACGAGCAGTACTTC
CDR3: CASSLWQGRSYEQYF

size: -
J: TRBJ2-5
V: TRBV12-3/TRBV12-4
D: -
DNA: TGTGCCAGCAGTTTTGGACCAGCGGATAAAGAGACCCAGTACTTC
CDR3: CASSFGPADKETQYF

size: once
J: TRBJ2-3
V: TRBV11-3
D: -
DNA: TGTGCCGGCAGCCACAGGGGCACAGATACGCAGTATTTT
CDR3: CAGSHRGTDTQYF